The clone carrying this TCR beta chain appeared a single time. Its antigen is unknown. Method: immunoSEQ multiplex PCR; TCRdb's copy keeps in-frame clones and lacks some. The table has nearly 15,000 clones, roughly 78% seen once. Trimming left V 4 bases short and J 8 bases short, with 19 bases between. The CDR3 runs to 15 residues. Germline V gives CDR1 SGHRS, CDR2 YFSETQ. This specimen comes from a study of Tregs in tolerant kidney transplant recipients. Notes on the study in general: Biological reproducibility was not directly addressed in this study.

This rearrangement joins TRBV5-1 to TRBJ2-1; a weak D match, TRBD2 (5 bases). Source: Tregs from blood, taken before the transplant. This sequence originates from a human donor who received a combined kidney and bone marrow transplant. CDR3 amino acids: CASSPPLLAGHEQFF. The CDR3, as DNA: TGCGCCAGCAGCCCACCTCTCCTAGCTGGCCATGAGCAGTTCTTC.